This T cell receptor (beta chain) was identified in a study of blood T cells in healthy people across ages. A second PCR, run for about 7 to 11 cycles, used a sample-barcoded 5' primer plus a J-beta primer mix. TCRdb re-called the 5' RACE reads with MiXCR, one entry per CDR3 protein. The sample contains 800,000 to 950,000 distinct CDR3 sequences, roughly 28% of which appear only once. Separately, the same data were catalogued under a study of T cells of mothers and their children. That report adds: During the second PCR, the M1S primer introduced sample barcodes along with 2-4 random nucleotides. The yield was over 8 million TCR beta CDR3 reads from each mother and approximately 2.8 million from each child.

The material sequenced was blood. The receptor comes from a woman aged 40 to 50 in good health.

The CDR3 bases are TGCAGCGTCGAAAGACGACAGGGCCGCACAGATACGCAGTATTTT. This codes for CSVERRQGRTDTQYF. J is TRBJ2-3 and V is TRBV29-1, with 7 positions matching TRBD1. Germline V lookup: CDR1 SQVTM, CDR2 ANQGSEA. With V trimmed by 6 bases and J by 1 base, 10 bases remained unmatched. This CDR3 region has 15 residues.